These 22 T cell receptor beta chains came from one sample sequenced in a study of blood T cell repertoires in COVID-19. Assay: immunoSEQ multiplex PCR; the TCRdb copy retains only in-frame clones and omits some. In the table there are roughly 200,000 clones, 82% of which are singletons. The specimen was PBMCs or T cells enriched from blood (not recorded which). These receptor sequences come from a woman aged 60-70 years with acute COVID-19.

This clone has only one observation. The chain uses TRBV24-1 and TRBJ2-2, with 8 bases fitting TRBD1. The CDR3 is made up of 15 amino acids. V lost 4 bases and J lost 5; bases outside the gene matches: 5. Germline lookup yields CDR1 KGHDR and CDR2 SFDVKD. The CDR3: CATSDRDRQTGELFF. CDR3 bases: TGTGCCACCAGTGACCGGGACAGGCAAACCGGGGAGCTGTTTTTT.

This sequence joins TRBV7-2 and TRBJ2-7, with 8 bases lining up with TRBD2. The J segment lost 7 bases and the V segment lost 0 bases, leaving 8 bases of the junction unmatched. This CDR3 contains 15 residues. CDR1 is SGHTA, CDR2 FQGNSA, per germline. This CDR3 is CASSLAPSGRGEQYV. In DNA, the CDR3 is TGTGCCAGCAGCTTAGCCCCCTCCGGGAGGGGGGAGCAGTACGTC.

As DNA, the CDR3 is TGTGCCACCAAAGCGGGACCTGAATACAATGAGCAGTTCTTC. This translates into CATKAGPEYNEQFF. The V call is TRBV24-1, the J call TRBJ2-1, with 7 bases matching TRBD2. The CDR3 is 14 amino acids. Germline V gives CDR1 KGHDR, CDR2 SFDVKD. Trimming took 8 bases from V and 4 from J; bases not matched to a gene: 7.

The chain couples TRBV6-1 to TRBJ2-3; the match to TRBD2 covers 13 bases. CDR3 length: 16 amino acids. Trimming took 3 bases from V and 3 from J; bases not matched to a gene: 3. Germline V lookup: CDR1 MNHNS, CDR2 SASEGT. The CDR3, as DNA: TGTGCCAGCAGTGACCGACTAGCGGGAGGAACAGATACGCAGTATTTT. Translation: CASSDRLAGGTDTQYF.

The chain has TRBV4-3 and TRBJ1-2; 8 nucleotides match TRBD1. This CDR3 contains 15 residues. Germline CDR1 reads LGHNA; CDR2 reads YSLEER. The J segment lost 6 bases and the V segment lost 0 bases, leaving 6 bases of the junction unmatched. CDR3 region: CASSQDRTGWNGYTF. The CDR3 DNA reads as TGCGCCAGCAGCCAAGACCGGACAGGGTGGAATGGCTACACCTTC.

V is TRBV4-3 and J is TRBJ2-7; no firm D call. The CDR3 spans 14 residues. The V gene lost 1 base and the J gene lost 0 bases, with 7 bases spanning the gap. Germline CDR1 is LGHNA and CDR2 is YSLEER. CDR3 nucleotide sequence: TGCGCCAGCAGCCAAGCGGTGAGCTCCTACGAGCAGTACTTC. Its protein is CASSQAVSSYEQYF.

The chain carries TRBV30 and TRBJ1-4; the match to TRBD1 covers 9 bases. The CDR3 has 15 amino acids. The trim removed 2 bases at V and 4 bases at J, leaving 5 bases unmatched. Germline V gene lookup returns CDR1 GTSNPN and CDR2 SVGIG (reference sequence). The chain's CDR3 is CAWSQQGAFNEKLFF. The CDR3, as DNA: TGTGCCTGGAGTCAACAGGGGGCCTTTAATGAAAAACTGTTTTTT.

The chain combines TRBV9 with TRBJ1-6; no clear D. Trimming shortened V by 0 bases and J by 10 bases, and 11 bases separated the two germline ends. Per the germline V gene, CDR1 is SGDLS and CDR2 is YYNGEE. The CDR3 runs 14 residues. The CDR3 is CASSVETEKSPLHF. In nucleotides, the CDR3 is TGTGCCAGCAGCGTAGAAACTGAAAAGTCACCCCTCCACTTT.

The rearrangement uses TRBV27 and TRBJ1-2; 9 nucleotides match TRBD1. V was clipped by 6 bases and J by 4 bases; unmatched bases: 6. Germline V CDR1 and CDR2: MNHEY, SMNVEV (reference sequence). The CDR3 loop spans 14 amino acids. CDR3 nucleotide sequence: TGTGCCAGCAGATCTACAGGGGGCGTCTATGGCTACACCTTC. Amino acids: CASRSTGGVYGYTF.

The genes are TRBV7-2 and TRBJ2-3; the D is unclear. Germline V CDR1 and CDR2: SGHTA, FQGNSA. The CDR3 is 12 amino acids. With 3 bases removed from V and 3 bases from J, the gap between germline ends came to 4 bases. CDR3 region: CASSFSTDTQYF. CDR3 sequence (DNA): TGTGCCAGCAGCTTTTCAACAGATACGCAGTATTTT.

The chain recombines TRBV5-1 with TRBJ2-7; maybe TRBD2 (5 bases). Between the trimmed V and J ends, which lost 0 bases and 0 bases, there was a span of 7 bases. Germline V lookup: CDR1 SGHRS, CDR2 YFSETQ. CDR3 length equals 14 residues. The CDR3: CASSLAGSSYEQYF. For the CDR3, the DNA is TGCGCCAGCAGCTTGGCGGGGAGCTCCTACGAGCAGTACTTC.

This clone was recorded only once. The CDR3 sequence: CASSPPTGTNYGYTF. The CDR3 coding sequence is TGTGCCAGCAGCCCACCGACAGGGACGAACTATGGCTACACCTTC. The chain couples TRBV7-2 to TRBJ1-2; TRBD1 agrees at 7 bases. Trimming took 5 bases from V and 2 from J; bases not matched to a gene: 8. Per germline, CDR1 SGHTA and CDR2 FQGNSA. The CDR3 covers 15 residues.

The gene calls are TRBV19 and TRBJ1-2, with 10 bases identical to TRBD1. The CDR3 sequence is 14 residues long. In germline, CDR1 is LNHDA, CDR2 SQIVND (reference sequence). The V gene end was trimmed by 0 bases and the J gene end by 8 bases; junction bases not matched to a gene: 3. The CDR3 DNA reads as TGTGCCAGTAGTATAGATGGACAGGGGGAAGGCTACACCTTC. It is translated as CASSIDGQGEGYTF.

This clone was recorded many times. The chain employs TRBV28 and TRBJ1-2; D not certain. CDR3 length: 14 residues. V was clipped by 5 bases and J by 10 bases, with 20 bases between them. Germline V gene lookup returns CDR1 MDHEN and CDR2 SYDVKM. The CDR3 reads CASSAPPGFMDYTF. DNA for the CDR3: TGTGCCAGCAGTGCACCCCCCGGGTTTATGGACTACACCTTC.

This clone has just a few counts. The rearrangement joins TRBV9 to TRBJ2-2, with 7 bases lining up with TRBD2. The V gene end was trimmed by 0 bases and the J gene end by 7 bases; junction bases not matched to a gene: 6. This CDR3 has 15 residues. The germline gives CDR1 SGDLS, CDR2 YYNGEE. CDR3 amino acids: CASSVETSRVGELFF. The CDR3 bases are TGTGCCAGCAGCGTAGAGACTAGCAGGGTCGGGGAGCTGTTTTTT. Combining the CDR3 with reference TRBV9 and TRBJ2-2 gives the whole variable domain DSGVTQTPKHLITATGQRVTLRCSPRSGDLSVYWYQQSLDQGLQFLIQYYNGEERAKGNILERFSAQQFPDLHSELNLSSLELGDSALYFCASSVETSRVGELFFGEGSRLTVL.

The chain has TRBV7-2 and TRBJ2-1; tentatively, D is TRBD1 (6 bases). Germline V gives CDR1 SGHTA, CDR2 FQGNSA. The CDR3 spans 16 residues. Trimming removed 2 bases from V and 5 bases from J, with 16 bases in between. The CDR3 sequence: CASSLPSPGDHNEQFF. The DNA for the CDR3 is TGTGCCAGCAGCTTACCGTCGCCAGGGGATCACAATGAGCAGTTCTTC. The full variable domain, with the rest looked up from reference TRBV7-2 and TRBJ2-1, is GAGVSQSPSNKVTEKGKDVELRCDPISGHTALYWYRQSLGQGLEFLIYFQGNSAPDKSGLPSDRFSAERTGGSVSTLTIQRTQQEDSAVYLCASSLPSPGDHNEQFFGPGTRLTVL.

The CDR3 DNA reads as TGTGCCAGCAGTTACTCGGGTGGACTTCAAGAGACCCAGTACTTC. Encoded protein: CASSYSGGLQETQYF. The J gene is TRBJ2-5, the V gene TRBV6-5; possibly TRBD2 for D (5 bases). Germline V gives CDR1 MNHEY, CDR2 SVGAGI. This CDR3 region has 15 residues. Trimming removed 0 bases from V and 2 bases from J, with 10 bases in between.

The count of this clone is one. The rearrangement uses TRBV23-1 and TRBJ1-6; perhaps TRBD1 as D (6 bases). TRBV23-1 is sorted into the ORF group, with uncertain function. CDR3 length: 13 residues. V was pared by 6 bases and J by 8 bases, with 11 bases between. The DNA of the CDR3 is TGCGCCAGCAGGCTAGCAGGGGATTCACCCCTCCACTTT. Translation gives CASRLAGDSPLHF.

The chain has TRBV19 and TRBJ2-7, with 8 bases fitting TRBD2. V lost 3 bases to trimming and J lost 7 bases; unmatched junction nucleotides: 5. The germline CDR1 and CDR2 sequences are LNHDA and SQIVND (reference sequence). The CDR3 is 13 amino acids. CDR3 nucleotide sequence: TGTGCCAGTAGTATCAGACTAGCGTGGGAGCAGTACGTC. This sequence encodes CASSIRLAWEQYV.

This clone was recorded only once. V gene TRBV7-9 combines with J gene TRBJ1-5; 8 positions match TRBD1. The V gene end was trimmed by 7 bases and the J gene end by 0 bases; junction bases not matched to a gene: 11. Germline values: CDR1 SEHNR, CDR2 FQNEAQ (reference sequence). The CDR3 totals 17 residues. Written as DNA, the CDR3 is TGTGCCAGCACCCTTGGGACAGGAGATTATAGCAATCAGCCCCAGCATTTT. Its protein is CASTLGTGDYSNQPQHF.

In this sample, this clone turned up once. CDR3 sequence: CASSPKTGTGNQPQHF. The CDR3 region has the DNA TGTGCCAGCAGCCCAAAAACCGGGACAGGAAATCAGCCCCAGCATTTT. The chain is built from TRBV11-2 and TRBJ1-5; 8 bases line up with TRBD1. Germline V CDR1 and CDR2: SGHAT, FQNNGV. There are 16 residues in the CDR3. J was trimmed by 4 bases and V by 5 bases; bases with no gene match: 10. The full variable domain, with the rest looked up from reference TRBV11-2 and TRBJ1-5, is EAGVAQSPRYKIIEKRQSVAFWCNPISGHATLYWYQQILGQGPKLLIQFQNNGVVDDSQLPKDRFSAERLKGVDSTLKIQPAKLEDSAVYLCASSPKTGTGNQPQHFGDGTRLSIL.

This sequence joins TRBV7-9 and TRBJ2-3; maybe TRBD2 (5 bases). V dropped 5 bases and J dropped 6 bases, with 15 bases sitting between them. This CDR3 has 14 amino acids. The germline CDR1 and CDR2 sequences are SEHNR and FQNEAQ (reference sequence). The CDR3 nucleotides read TGTGCCAGCAGCCTCTCGCTGAGGGTTGATACGCAGTATTTT. It specifies CASSLSLRVDTQYF.